The 25 T cell receptor beta chains below were found in one sample sequenced in a study of vaccination effects on CD4 cells after COVID-19. Their antigens remain unidentified. Profiling relied on immunoSEQ multiplex PCR, and the TCRdb table lists in-frame clones only, not all of them. The data hold about 46,000 clones, with around four fifths observed a single time. Following culture for roughly 10 days, CD4+ T cells were isolated. The specimen comprised CD4+ T cells from PBMCs cultured without peptide, sampled before COVID-19 vaccination. The receptors originated from a human donor who had a prior SARS-CoV-2 infection.

The rearrangement uses TRBV11-3 and TRBJ1-1, with D unresolved. Trimming shortened V by 4 bases and J by 0 bases, and 15 bases separated the two germline ends. This CDR3 is built from 16 residues. Germline loops: CDR1 SGHNT, CDR2 YENEEA. CDR3 DNA sequence: TGTGCCAGCAGCTCACCCCACGACGGGATGAACACTGAAGCTTTCTTT. Protein product: CASSSPHDGMNTEAFF.

The chain carries TRBV5-1 and TRBJ2-5; the D gene is possibly TRBD1 (6 bases). Per germline, CDR1 SGHRS and CDR2 YFSETQ. V was trimmed by 0 bases and J by 2 bases, leaving 11 bases between them. This CDR3 is 15 amino acids long. Here the CDR3 reads CASSLVLQGQETQYF. The DNA of the CDR3 is TGCGCCAGCAGCTTGGTTCTTCAGGGGCAAGAGACCCAGTACTTC.

The chain couples TRBV16 to TRBJ1-2; 9 nucleotides align to TRBD1. J lost 0 bases, V lost 4 bases, and 0 bases had no gene match. The CDR3 is made up of 14 amino acids. The V gene's germline CDR1 is KGHSY and CDR2 FQNENV. The chain's CDR3 is CASSRQGANYGYTF. CDR3 nucleotide sequence: TGTGCCAGCAGCCGACAGGGGGCTAACTATGGCTACACCTTC.

V is TRBV7-2 and J is TRBJ2-3, with D tentatively TRBD1 (5 bases). Deletions cut 5 bases from V and 1 base from J, with 10 bases between. Germline V CDR1 and CDR2: SGHTA, FQGNSA. The CDR3 has 14 residues. The CDR3 is CASSPQVRTDTQYF. For the CDR3, the DNA is TGTGCCAGCAGCCCACAGGTGCGCACAGATACGCAGTATTTT.

The chain combines TRBV6-5 with TRBJ1-5, with a weak D call TRBD1 (6 bases). V was pared by 6 bases and J by 5 bases, with 14 bases between. Germline-derived CDR1 and CDR2 are MNHEY and SVGAGI. This CDR3 contains 14 residues. This CDR3 reads CASRPPGTHQPQHF. In nucleotides, the CDR3 is TGTGCCAGCAGGCCCCCCGGGACACATCAGCCCCAGCATTTT.

In this sample, this clone turned up a few times. In DNA form, the CDR3 reads TGTGCCAGCAGCCGGACAGGGGCCAACCTGTACAATGAGCAGTTCTTC. Translation gives CASSRTGANLYNEQFF. This rearrangement joins TRBV5-6 to TRBJ2-1; TRBD1 matches at 9 bases. Germline V gene data show CDR1 as SGHDT and CDR2 as YYEEEE. Unmatched junction bases numbered 9, after V lost 4 bases and J lost 4 bases. The CDR3 spans 16 residues.

This rearrangement joins TRBV9 to TRBJ2-3; D may correspond to TRBD1 or TRBD2 (7 bases each). Germline V gene lookup returns CDR1 SGDLS and CDR2 YYNGEE. V was shortened by 4 bases and J by 11 bases, with 26 bases between the two germline ends. The CDR3 length is 16 residues. The CDR3 loop reads CASSSGGRGSSWGQYF. CDR3 nucleotide sequence: TGTGCCAGCAGCTCAGGGGGTCGCGGGAGTTCCTGGGGGCAGTATTTT.

A single count supports this clone. This chain joins TRBV6-5 and TRBJ2-3; 11 bases are a match to TRBD2. V lost 5 bases, J lost 5 bases, and 6 bases stayed unmatched. Germline V CDR1 and CDR2: MNHEY, SVGAGI. This CDR3 comprises 15 residues. The CDR3 DNA reads TGTGCCAGCAGTCAACTAGCGGGGGAGGAAGATACGCAGTATTTT. It encodes CASSQLAGEEDTQYF.

This clone has more than one count but fewer than ten. This chain joins TRBV28 and TRBJ1-1; D not resolved. The CDR3 contains 10 residues. Germline CDR1 MDHEN, CDR2 SYDVKM. V was pared by 7 bases and J by 10 bases, with 10 bases between. The CDR3: CASKGSGAFF. Written as DNA, the CDR3 is TGTGCCAGCAAGGGATCAGGAGCTTTCTTT.

The rearrangement links TRBV3-1 (or the pseudogene TRBV3-2) to TRBJ1-6; no reliable D call. Per the germline V gene, CDR1 is LGHDT and CDR2 is YNNKEL (reference sequence). The CDR3 extends over 13 amino acids. V was pared by 4 bases and J by 7 bases, with 8 bases between. This CDR3 is CASSPEDNSPLHF. The CDR3 DNA follows: TGTGCCAGCAGCCCCGAGGACAATTCACCCCTCCACTTT.

J is TRBJ2-7 and V is TRBV24-1, with 8 bases lining up with TRBD2. Germline assignment: CDR1 KGHDR and CDR2 SFDVKD. The CDR3 sequence is 16 residues long. The J segment lost 7 bases and the V segment lost 7 bases, leaving 17 bases of the junction unmatched. The CDR3 reads CATRNLVPSGRQEQYF. The CDR3 nucleotides read TGTGCCACCAGAAACTTAGTACCAAGCGGGAGACAAGAGCAGTACTTC.

This chain joins TRBV6-2 or TRBV6-3 and TRBJ2-3; TRBD2 matches 11 bases. The V and J ends lost 1 base and 2 bases, in that order; junction bases with no gene match: 5. CDR1 is MNHEY and CDR2 is SVGEGT in the germline V gene. There are 17 residues in the CDR3. The CDR3 loop is CASSYFGTSGTTDTQYF. CDR3 sequence (DNA): TGTGCCAGCAGTTACTTCGGGACTAGCGGAACCACAGATACGCAGTATTTT.

This chain joins TRBV5-8 and TRBJ2-3; D is possibly TRBD1 or TRBD2 (5 bases each). The CDR3 runs to 13 residues. Germline loops: CDR1 SGHTS, CDR2 YDEGEE. The V gene lost 4 bases and the J gene lost 3 bases, with 9 bases spanning the gap. CDR3 sequence: CASSRDETDTQYF. The CDR3 bases are TGTGCCAGCAGCAGGGACGAGACAGATACGCAGTATTTT.

The rearrangement joins TRBV5-1 to TRBJ2-1; TRBD2 agrees at 8 bases. CDR3 length: 14 residues. From germline, CDR1 is SGHRS and CDR2 YFSETQ. V dropped 8 bases and J dropped 6; count of bases not matched to a gene: 10. The CDR3 sequence: CASVPGLDGNEQFF. DNA of the CDR3: TGCGCCAGTGTACCGGGACTAGATGGCAATGAGCAGTTCTTC. Full variable domain (outside the CDR3, taken from reference TRBV5-1 and TRBJ2-1): KAGVTQTPRYLIKTRGQQVTLSCSPISGHRSVSWYQQTPGQGLQFLFEYFSETQRNKGNFPGRFSGRQFSNSRSEMNVSTLELGDSALYLCASVPGLDGNEQFFGPGTRLTVL.

The chain carries TRBV9 and TRBJ2-3; D unresolved. CDR1 and CDR2 (germline): SGDLS, YYNGEE. This CDR3 has 15 residues. V was trimmed by 3 bases and J by 1 base, leaving 12 bases between them. The CDR3 coding sequence is TGTGCCAGCAGCGCAACTGTTTGGGGCACAGATACGCAGTATTTT. The encoded protein is CASSATVWGTDTQYF.

The chain uses TRBV5-4 and TRBJ2-7, with 8 bases aligning to TRBD2. CDR3 length: 16 amino acids. J gave up 1 base and V 4 bases, and 10 bases lay outside the gene matches. In germline, CDR1 is SGHNT, CDR2 YYREEE (reference sequence). The CDR3 is CASSGGISGGSYEQYF. In DNA form, the CDR3 reads TGTGCCAGCAGCGGGGGTATCAGCGGGGGATCCTACGAGCAGTACTTC.

The chain combines TRBV5-1 with TRBJ2-3; D remains unclear. The V gene's germline CDR1 is SGHRS and CDR2 YFSETQ. V lost 1 base and J 0 bases, leaving 6 bases between the germline ends. This CDR3 comprises 14 residues. CDR3 nucleotide sequence: TGCGCCAGCAGCTTGTTTCAGAGCACAGATACGCAGTATTTT. It yields the protein CASSLFQSTDTQYF.

The chain combines TRBV10-3 with TRBJ2-5; D remains unclear. The CDR3 consists of 14 residues. The germline V and J ends were trimmed by 3 bases and 5 bases, with 13 bases remaining between them. Germline CDR1 and CDR2: ENHRY and SYGVKD. CDR3 sequence: CAISDPAIRETQYF. Written as DNA, the CDR3 is TGTGCCATCAGTGACCCGGCTATTAGGGAGACCCAGTACTTC.

CDR3 sequence reads: CASSPKGYSLQETQYF. The CDR3 nucleotides read TGTGCCAGCAGCCCCAAGGGCTACAGCCTCCAAGAGACCCAGTACTTC. The chain employs TRBV3-1 (or the pseudogene TRBV3-2) and TRBJ2-5, with no clear D. The germline V and J ends were trimmed by 4 bases and 1 base, with 16 bases remaining between them. This CDR3 comprises 16 residues. Germline assignment: CDR1 LGHDT and CDR2 YNNKEL (reference sequence).

The CDR3 reads CASSLVPGLAYGYTF. CDR3 DNA: TGTGCCAGCAGCTTAGTTCCAGGCCTGGCCTATGGCTACACCTTC. The chain links TRBV7-9 to TRBJ1-2; the D is unclear. With 1 base removed from V and 4 bases from J, the gap between germline ends came to 13 bases. The CDR3 covers 15 residues. Germline-derived CDR1 and CDR2 are SEHNR and FQNEAQ (reference sequence).

The CDR3 loop reads CAWSQTGGDEKLFF. The CDR3 bases are TGTGCCTGGAGTCAGACAGGGGGGGATGAAAAACTGTTTTTT. J is TRBJ1-4 and V is TRBV30; 9 bases fit TRBD1. The V gene's germline CDR1 is GTSNPN and CDR2 SVGIG (reference sequence). There are 14 residues in the CDR3. With 2 bases clipped from V and 6 bases from J, the junction kept 4 bases outside the gene matches.

The chain links TRBV6-5 to TRBJ2-3; 9 positions match TRBD2. J lost 6 bases, V lost 0 bases, and 4 bases had no gene match. Germline values: CDR1 MNHEY, CDR2 SVGAGI. The CDR3 has 15 residues. The CDR3 spells CASSYSTAGGDTQYF. Here the CDR3 DNA reads TGTGCCAGCAGTTACTCGACGGCGGGAGGGGATACGCAGTATTTT.

This clone occurred a few times. The chain recombines TRBV18 with TRBJ2-3, with D uncertain. The germline V gene has CDR1 KGHSH and CDR2 LQKENI. The CDR3 covers 16 residues. V was shortened by 0 bases and J by 8 bases, with 18 bases between the two germline ends. For the CDR3, the DNA is TGTGCCAGCTCACCACCTATTCCTGCGGTCTGGGGTACGCAGTATTTT. It encodes CASSPPIPAVWGTQYF.

CDR3 DNA: TGTGCCAGCAGCCAAGAGGTGACTAGCGGGAGGCCAGATACGCAGTATTTT. Translating gives CASSQEVTSGRPDTQYF. The rearrangement joins TRBV3-1 (or the pseudogene TRBV3-2) to TRBJ2-3; 13 bases fit TRBD2. This CDR3 spans 17 amino acids. CDR1 and CDR2 from the germline V gene are LGHDT and YNNKEL (reference sequence). The junction had 4 bases not matched to a gene; V was cut back by 0 bases and J by 4 bases.

In this sample, this clone turned up a few times. V usage is TRBV18 and J usage is TRBJ1-5; D unclear. Germline V gene lookup returns CDR1 KGHSH and CDR2 LQKENI. Trimming pared 3 bases from V and 1 base from J, leaving 13 bases between. This CDR3 spans 16 amino acids. The DNA of the CDR3 is TGTGCCAGCTCACCCACGGGCGGGCTGAGCAATCAGCCCCAGCATTTT. Translation: CASSPTGGLSNQPQHF.